The source of this T cell receptor (beta chain) is a study of OX40 agonist ivuxolimab in advanced cancers. Study background: An agonistic human IgG2 monoclonal antibody against OX40 (CD134) was given. The eligibility criteria allowed prior anti-PD-1, anti-PD-L1 or anti-CTLA-4 therapy, and around 40% had some.

TCRdb keeps only in-frame clones here, not all; method: immunoSEQ multiplex PCR. The sample yields some 50,000 clones, approximately 87% seen once. The ends lost 8 bases at V and 3 bases at J; junction bases unmatched: 11. The CDR3 runs to 15 residues. Per the germline V gene, CDR1 is SGHDN and CDR2 is FVKESK. A history of autoimmune disease or systemic immunosuppression excluded patients. Blood draws occurred at baseline, cycle 4 day 1, and cycle 7 day 1. Here the sequenced sample was CD4+ or CD8+ T cells sorted from blood, taken in a trial of the OX40 agonist ivuxolimab. This chain connects TRBV14 to TRBJ2-7, with 9 bases identical to TRBD2. The clonotype was recovered from an adult with an advanced solid tumor such as melanoma, head and neck, liver or kidney cancer. The CDR3 nucleotides read TGTGCCAGCGGACGGAAAGCGGGGGGCATCTACGAGCAGTACTTC. Its protein product is CASGRKAGGIYEQYF.